Listed below are T cell receptor beta chains from one sample, sequenced in a study of regulatory T cells in long-lasting Graves disease. TCRdb reanalysed the multiplex PCR reads using MiXCR and keeps one entry per CDR3 protein. The profile shows approximately 380,000 distinct CDR3 sequences, less than 25% of them singletons. The sequencing used peripheral blood mononuclear cells (PBMCs), collected when the disease was refractory, from a patient treated with antithyroid drugs. All receptors come from a female donor with Graves disease. CDR3s include the opening cysteine and the closing phenylalanine or tryptophan. Each record gives: V gene, J gene, CDR3 protein.

v_gene: TRBV20-1
j_gene: TRBJ1-2
CDR3aa: CSARQGAQTGYTF

v_gene: TRBV28
j_gene: TRBJ2-5
CDR3aa: CAGGSQETQYF

v_gene: TRBV24-1
j_gene: TRBJ2-7
CDR3aa: CAASRAQGAGEQYF

v_gene: TRBV30
j_gene: TRBJ2-7
CDR3aa: CAWSATYEQYF

v_gene: TRBV6-2/TRBV6-3
j_gene: TRBJ2-7
CDR3aa: CASIAPGRGEQYF

v_gene: TRBV30
j_gene: TRBJ1-5
CDR3aa: CAWSVQGLQPQHF

v_gene: TRBV7-8
j_gene: TRBJ2-7
CDR3aa: CASSFLASYSYEQYF

v_gene: TRBV28
j_gene: TRBJ1-4
CDR3aa: CASFKGNTNEKLFF

v_gene: TRBV6-1
j_gene: TRBJ1-5
CDR3aa: CASRPPGEGQPQHF

v_gene: TRBV3-1
j_gene: TRBJ2-2
CDR3aa: CASSQRGFMNTGELFF

v_gene: TRBV29-1
j_gene: TRBJ2-7
CDR3aa: CSVGKGYEQYF

v_gene: TRBV5-1
j_gene: TRBJ1-4
CDR3aa: CASSPLSGEEKLFF

v_gene: TRBV7-2
j_gene: TRBJ2-7
CDR3aa: CASSSLVPAYEQYF

v_gene: TRBV27
j_gene: TRBJ2-2
CDR3aa: CASSLSGTGGVSEELFF

v_gene: TRBV6-5
j_gene: TRBJ2-7
CDR3aa: CASSYSIALTRDRRPYEQYF

v_gene: TRBV28
j_gene: TRBJ1-5
CDR3aa: CASQGQGNQPQHF

v_gene: TRBV7-2
j_gene: TRBJ1-1
CDR3aa: CASSPGTGQINTEAFF

v_gene: TRBV20-1
j_gene: TRBJ2-4
CDR3aa: CSASFPGLSIQYF

v_gene: TRBV29-1
j_gene: TRBJ1-2
CDR3aa: CSVVGQGNYGYTF

v_gene: TRBV5-1
j_gene: TRBJ1-1
CDR3aa: CASSQGTEAFF

v_gene: TRBV28
j_gene: TRBJ1-2
CDR3aa: CASSSKEARAVGYTF